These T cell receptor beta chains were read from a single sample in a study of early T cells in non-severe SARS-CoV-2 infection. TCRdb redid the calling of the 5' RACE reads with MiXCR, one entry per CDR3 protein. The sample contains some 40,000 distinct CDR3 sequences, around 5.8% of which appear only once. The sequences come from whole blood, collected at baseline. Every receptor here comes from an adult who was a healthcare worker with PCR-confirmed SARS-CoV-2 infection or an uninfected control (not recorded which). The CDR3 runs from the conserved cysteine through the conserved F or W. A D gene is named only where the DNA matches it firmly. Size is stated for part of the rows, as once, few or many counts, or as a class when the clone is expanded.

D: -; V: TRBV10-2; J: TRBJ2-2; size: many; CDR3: CASGPPRELFF; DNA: TGCGCCAGCGGTCCCCCGAGGGAGCTGTTTTTT
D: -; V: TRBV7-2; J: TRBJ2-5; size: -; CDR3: CASSFSVRPQETQYF; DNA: TGTGCCAGCAGTTTTTCGGTCCGGCCCCAAGAGACCCAGTACTTC
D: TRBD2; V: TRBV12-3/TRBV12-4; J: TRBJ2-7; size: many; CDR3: CASSELAGAYEQYF; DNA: TGTGCCAGCAGCGAACTAGCGGGGGCCTACGAGCAGTACTTC
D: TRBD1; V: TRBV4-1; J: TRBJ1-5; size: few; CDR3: CASSYLLLGTGDQPQHF; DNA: TGCGCCAGCAGCTACTTACTCCTCGGGACAGGGGATCAGCCCCAGCATTTT
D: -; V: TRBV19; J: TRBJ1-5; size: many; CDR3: CASSSDLSQPQHF; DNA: TGTGCCAGTAGCTCCGACCTGTCTCAGCCCCAGCATTTT
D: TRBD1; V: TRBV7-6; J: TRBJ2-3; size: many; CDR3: CASSSLGQGASDTQYF; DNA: TGTGCCAGCAGCTCCTTGGGGCAGGGGGCATCAGATACGCAGTATTTT
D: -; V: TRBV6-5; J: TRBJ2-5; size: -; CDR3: CASSSRTSRYTETQYF; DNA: TGTGCCAGCAGTTCCCGGACATCACGTTATACAGAGACCCAGTACTTC
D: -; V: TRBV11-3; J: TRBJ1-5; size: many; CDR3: CASTEGRPQHF; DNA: TGTGCCAGCACGGAGGGGAGGCCCCAGCATTTT
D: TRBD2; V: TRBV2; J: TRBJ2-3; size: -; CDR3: CASWLSGKSDTQYF; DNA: TGTGCCAGCTGGCTGAGCGGGAAGTCAGATACGCAGTATTTT
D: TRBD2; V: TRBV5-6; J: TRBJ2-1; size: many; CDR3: CASSLPGLDYNEQFF; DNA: TGTGCCAGCAGCTTGCCGGGACTAGACTACAATGAGCAGTTCTTC
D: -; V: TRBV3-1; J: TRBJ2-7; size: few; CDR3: CASSQGAALYEQYF; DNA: TGTGCCAGCAGCCAAGGGGCGGCCCTCTACGAGCAGTACTTC
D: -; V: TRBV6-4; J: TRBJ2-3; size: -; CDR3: CASSVELASDTQYF; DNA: TGTGCCAGCAGTGTAGAACTAGCCAGTGATACGCAGTATTTT
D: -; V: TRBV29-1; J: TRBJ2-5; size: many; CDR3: CSVQDFQETQYF; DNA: TGCAGCGTTCAGGATTTCCAAGAGACCCAGTACTTC
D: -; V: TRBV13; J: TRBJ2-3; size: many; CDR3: CASSLGRRSDGYF; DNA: TGTGCCAGCAGCTTAGGCCGGAGGAGTGACGGTTATTTT
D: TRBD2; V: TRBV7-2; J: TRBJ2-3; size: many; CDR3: CASSPTSGGAGDTQYF; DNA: TGTGCCAGCAGCCCGACCAGCGGGGGGGCCGGAGATACGCAGTATTTT
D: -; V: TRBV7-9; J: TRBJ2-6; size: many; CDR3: CASGYPGANVLTF; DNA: TGTGCCAGCGGCTATCCTGGGGCCAACGTCCTGACTTTC
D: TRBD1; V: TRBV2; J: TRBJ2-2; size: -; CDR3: CASSLGQGATGELFF; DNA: TGTGCCAGCAGCCTAGGACAGGGGGCCACCGGGGAGCTGTTTTTT
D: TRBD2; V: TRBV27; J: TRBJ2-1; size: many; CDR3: CASSLWSGLAGGNEQFF; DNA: TGTGCCAGCAGTTTATGGAGCGGACTAGCGGGAGGCAATGAGCAGTTCTTC
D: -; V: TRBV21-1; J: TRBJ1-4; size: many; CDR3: CASSTPPEKTNEKLFF; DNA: TGTGCCAGCAGCACCCCTCCGGAGAAGACTAATGAAAAACTGTTTTTT
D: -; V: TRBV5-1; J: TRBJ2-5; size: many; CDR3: CASSFRRGGETQYF; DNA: TGCGCCAGCAGCTTCCGACGTGGGGGGGAGACCCAGTACTTC
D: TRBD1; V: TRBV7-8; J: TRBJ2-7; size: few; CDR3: CASSPVGRSPGQGPYEQYF; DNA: TGTGCCAGCAGCCCAGTGGGCCGATCTCCGGGACAGGGCCCCTACGAGCAGTACTTC
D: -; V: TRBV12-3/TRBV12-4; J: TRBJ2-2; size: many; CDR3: CASTLGGAGDNGELFF; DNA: TGTGCCAGCACCCTGGGGGGTGCGGGGGACAACGGGGAGCTGTTTTTT
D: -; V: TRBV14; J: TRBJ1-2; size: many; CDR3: CASSQETRFGYTF; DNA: TGTGCCAGCAGCCAAGAGACCCGTTTCGGCTACACCTTC
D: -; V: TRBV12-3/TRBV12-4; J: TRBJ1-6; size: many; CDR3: CASSRLEDSPLHF; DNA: TGTGCCAGCAGCCGACTTGAGGATTCACCCCTCCACTTT
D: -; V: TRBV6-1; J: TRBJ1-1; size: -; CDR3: CASSKGVNTEAFF; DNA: TGTGCCAGCAGTAAGGGGGTGAACACTGAAGCTTTCTTT
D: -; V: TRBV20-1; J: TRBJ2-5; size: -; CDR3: CSVSSRETQYF; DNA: TGCAGTGTCAGCTCTAGGGAGACCCAGTACTTC
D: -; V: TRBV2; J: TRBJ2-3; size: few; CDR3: CASSEYHGYGGVDTQYF; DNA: TGTGCCAGCAGTGAATATCACGGGTATGGAGGGGTAGATACGCAGTATTTT
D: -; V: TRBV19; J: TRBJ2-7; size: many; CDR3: CASSRSGTAYEQYF; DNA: TGTGCCAGTAGTCGAAGCGGGACAGCCTACGAGCAGTACTTC
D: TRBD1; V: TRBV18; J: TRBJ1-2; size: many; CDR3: CASSPLGQGDGYTF; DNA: TGTGCCAGCTCACCATTGGGACAGGGGGATGGCTACACCTTC
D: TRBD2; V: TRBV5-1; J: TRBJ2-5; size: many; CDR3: CASSDGLAETQYF; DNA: TGCGCCAGCAGCGATGGACTAGCGGAGACCCAGTACTTC
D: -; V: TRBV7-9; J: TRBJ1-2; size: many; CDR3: CASRTSREVPGTYYGYTF; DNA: TGTGCCAGCCGCACATCGCGGGAGGTACCGGGCACCTACTATGGCTACACCTTC
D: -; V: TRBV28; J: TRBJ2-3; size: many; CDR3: CASSFSDRLTDTQYF; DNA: TGTGCCAGCAGTTTTAGCGACAGGCTCACAGATACGCAGTATTTT
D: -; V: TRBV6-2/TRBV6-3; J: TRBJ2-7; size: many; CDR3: CASTPVEHSSYEQYF; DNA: TGTGCCAGCACCCCGGTGGAGCATTCCTCCTACGAGCAGTACTTC
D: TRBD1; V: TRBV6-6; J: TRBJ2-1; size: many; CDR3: CASRLTGVYEQFF; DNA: TGTGCCAGCAGGCTGACAGGGGTCTATGAGCAGTTCTTC
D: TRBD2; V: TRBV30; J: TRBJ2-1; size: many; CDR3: CAWKKQAGGHNEQFF; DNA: TGTGCCTGGAAAAAACAAGCGGGGGGGCACAATGAGCAGTTCTTC
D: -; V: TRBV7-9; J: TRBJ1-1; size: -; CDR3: CASSSYYGRGNSQNTEAFF; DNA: TGTGCCAGCAGCTCCTATTACGGCCGGGGGAACAGCCAAAACACTGAAGCTTTCTTT
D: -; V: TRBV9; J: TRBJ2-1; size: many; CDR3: CASSVGTTSYNEQFF; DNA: TGTGCCAGCAGCGTAGGCACGACCTCCTACAATGAGCAGTTCTTC
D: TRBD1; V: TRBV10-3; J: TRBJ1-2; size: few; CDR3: CAITYGEDRETIYGYTF; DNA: TGTGCCATCACCTACGGGGAAGACAGGGAGACTATTTATGGCTACACCTTC